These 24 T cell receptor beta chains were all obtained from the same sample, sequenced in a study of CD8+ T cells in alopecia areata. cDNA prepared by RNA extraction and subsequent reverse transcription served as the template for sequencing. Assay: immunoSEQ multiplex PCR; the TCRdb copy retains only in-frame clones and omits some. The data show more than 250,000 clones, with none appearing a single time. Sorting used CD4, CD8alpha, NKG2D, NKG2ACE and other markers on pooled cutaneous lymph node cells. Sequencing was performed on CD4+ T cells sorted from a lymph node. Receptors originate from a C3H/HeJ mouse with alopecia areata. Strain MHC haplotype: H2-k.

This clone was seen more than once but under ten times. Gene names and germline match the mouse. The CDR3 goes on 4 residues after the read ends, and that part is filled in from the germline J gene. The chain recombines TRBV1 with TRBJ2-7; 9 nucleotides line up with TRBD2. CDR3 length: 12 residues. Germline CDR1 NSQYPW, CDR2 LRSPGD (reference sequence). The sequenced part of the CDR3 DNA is TGCACCTGCAGTACTGGGGGGTAT. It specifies CTCSTGGY. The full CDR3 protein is CTCSTGGYEQYF.

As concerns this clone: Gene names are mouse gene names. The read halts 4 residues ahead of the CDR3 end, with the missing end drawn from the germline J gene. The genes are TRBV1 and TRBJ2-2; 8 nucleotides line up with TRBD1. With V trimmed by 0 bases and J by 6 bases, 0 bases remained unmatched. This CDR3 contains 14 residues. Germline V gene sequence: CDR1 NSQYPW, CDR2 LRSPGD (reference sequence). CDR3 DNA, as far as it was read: TGCACCTGCAGTGCAGAACAGGGGGCCGGG. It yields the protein CTCSAEQGAG. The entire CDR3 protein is CTCSAEQGAGQLYF.

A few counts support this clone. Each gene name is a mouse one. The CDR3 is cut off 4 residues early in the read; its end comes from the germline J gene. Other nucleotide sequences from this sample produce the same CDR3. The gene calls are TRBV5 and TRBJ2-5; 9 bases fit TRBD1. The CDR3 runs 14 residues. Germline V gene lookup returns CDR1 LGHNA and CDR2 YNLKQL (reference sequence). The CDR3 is CASSPPGQGDTQYF. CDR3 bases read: TGTGCCAGCAGCCCCCCGGGACAGGGAGAC.

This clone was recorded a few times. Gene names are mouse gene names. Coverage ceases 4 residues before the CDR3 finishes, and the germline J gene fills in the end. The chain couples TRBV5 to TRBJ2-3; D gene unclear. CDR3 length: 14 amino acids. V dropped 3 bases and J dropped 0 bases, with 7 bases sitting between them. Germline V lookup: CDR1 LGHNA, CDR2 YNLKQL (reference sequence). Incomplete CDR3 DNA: TGTGCCAGCAGCCAGCATGTCAGTGCAGAA. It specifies CASSQHVSAE. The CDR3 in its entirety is CASSQHVSAETLYF.

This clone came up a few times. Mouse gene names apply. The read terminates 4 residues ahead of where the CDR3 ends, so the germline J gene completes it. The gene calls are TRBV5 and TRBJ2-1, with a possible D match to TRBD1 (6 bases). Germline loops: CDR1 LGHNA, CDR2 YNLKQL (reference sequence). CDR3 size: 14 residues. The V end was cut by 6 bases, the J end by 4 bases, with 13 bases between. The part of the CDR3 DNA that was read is TGTGCCAGCAGGCTCCGGGACAAATATGCT. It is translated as CASRLRDKYA. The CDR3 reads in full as CASRLRDKYAEQFF.

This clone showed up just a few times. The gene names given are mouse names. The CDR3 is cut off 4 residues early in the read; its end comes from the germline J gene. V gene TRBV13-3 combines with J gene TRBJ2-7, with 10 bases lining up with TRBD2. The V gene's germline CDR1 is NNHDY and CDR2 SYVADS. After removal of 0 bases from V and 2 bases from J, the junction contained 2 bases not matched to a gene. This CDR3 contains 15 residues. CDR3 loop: CASSDATGGPYEQYF. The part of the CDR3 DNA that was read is TGTGCCAGCAGTGATGCGACTGGGGGGCCCTAT.

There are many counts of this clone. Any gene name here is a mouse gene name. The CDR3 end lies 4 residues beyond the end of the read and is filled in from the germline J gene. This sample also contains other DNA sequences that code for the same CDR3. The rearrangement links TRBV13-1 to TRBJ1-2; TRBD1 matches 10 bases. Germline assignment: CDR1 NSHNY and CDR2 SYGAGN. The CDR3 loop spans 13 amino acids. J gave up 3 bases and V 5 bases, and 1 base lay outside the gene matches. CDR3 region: CASRDRGDSDYTF. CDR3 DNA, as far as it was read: TGTGCCAGCAGGGACAGGGGGGACTCC.

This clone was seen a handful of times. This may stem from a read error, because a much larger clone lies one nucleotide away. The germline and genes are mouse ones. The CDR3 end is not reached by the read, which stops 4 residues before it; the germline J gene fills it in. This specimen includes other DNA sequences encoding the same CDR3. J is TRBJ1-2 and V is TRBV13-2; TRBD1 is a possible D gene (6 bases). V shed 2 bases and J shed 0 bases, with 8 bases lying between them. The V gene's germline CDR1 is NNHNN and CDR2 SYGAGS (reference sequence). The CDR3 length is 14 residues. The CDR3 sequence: CASGDRGANSDYTF. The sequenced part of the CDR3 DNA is TGTGCCAGCGGTGACAGGGGTGCAAACTCC.

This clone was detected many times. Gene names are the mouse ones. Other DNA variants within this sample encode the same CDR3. The sequenced CDR3 bases are TGTGCCAGCAGCCAAGGGACAGGGGACTATGCT. Amino acids: CASSQGTGDYA. The CDR3 reads in full as CASSQGTGDYAEQFF. The chain employs TRBV5 and TRBJ2-1; 9 bases fit TRBD1. The CDR3 end lies 4 residues beyond the end of the read and is filled in from the germline J gene. The CDR3 has 15 amino acids. Germline V gene data show CDR1 as LGHNA and CDR2 as YNLKQL (reference sequence). The V gene end was trimmed by 1 base and the J gene end by 2 bases; junction bases not matched to a gene: 0.

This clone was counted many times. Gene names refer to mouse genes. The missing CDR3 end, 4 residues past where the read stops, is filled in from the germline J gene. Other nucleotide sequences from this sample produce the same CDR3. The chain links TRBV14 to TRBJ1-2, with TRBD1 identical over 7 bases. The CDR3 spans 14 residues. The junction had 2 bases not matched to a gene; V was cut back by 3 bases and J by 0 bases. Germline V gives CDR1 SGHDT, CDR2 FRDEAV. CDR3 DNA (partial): TGTGCCAGCAGTTCGGGACAGTCAAACTCC. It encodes CASSSGQSNS. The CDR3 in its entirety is CASSSGQSNSDYTF.

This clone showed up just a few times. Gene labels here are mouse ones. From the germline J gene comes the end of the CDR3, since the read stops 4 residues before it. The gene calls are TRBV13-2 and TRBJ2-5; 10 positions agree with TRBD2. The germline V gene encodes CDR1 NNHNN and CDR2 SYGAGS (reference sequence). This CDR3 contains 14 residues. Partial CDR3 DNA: TGTGCCAGCGGTGGTGACTGGGGGGCGGAC. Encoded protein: CASGGDWGAD. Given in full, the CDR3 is CASGGDWGADTQYF.

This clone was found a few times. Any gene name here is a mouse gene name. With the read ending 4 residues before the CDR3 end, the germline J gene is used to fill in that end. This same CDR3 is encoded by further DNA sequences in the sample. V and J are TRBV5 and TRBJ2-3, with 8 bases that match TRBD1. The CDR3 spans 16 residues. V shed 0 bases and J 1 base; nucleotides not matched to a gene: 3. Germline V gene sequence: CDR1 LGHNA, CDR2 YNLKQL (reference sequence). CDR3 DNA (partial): TGTGCCAGCAGCCAAGAAACGGGACAGGGTGCAGAA. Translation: CASSQETGQGAE. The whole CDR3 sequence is CASSQETGQGAETLYF.

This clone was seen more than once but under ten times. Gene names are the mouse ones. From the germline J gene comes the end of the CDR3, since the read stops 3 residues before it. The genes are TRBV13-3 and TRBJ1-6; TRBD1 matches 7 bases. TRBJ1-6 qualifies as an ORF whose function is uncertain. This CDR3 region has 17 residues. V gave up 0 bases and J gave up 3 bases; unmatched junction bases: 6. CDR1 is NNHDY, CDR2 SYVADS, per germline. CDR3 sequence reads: CASSDEGDRNYNSPLYF. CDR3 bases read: TGTGCCAGCAGTGATGAGGGGGACAGAAACTATAATTCGCCC.

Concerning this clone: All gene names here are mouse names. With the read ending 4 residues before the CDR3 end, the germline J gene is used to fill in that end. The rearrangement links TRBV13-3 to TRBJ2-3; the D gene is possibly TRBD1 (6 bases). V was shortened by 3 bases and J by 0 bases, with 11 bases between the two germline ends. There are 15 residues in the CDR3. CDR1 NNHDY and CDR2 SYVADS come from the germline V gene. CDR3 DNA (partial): TGTGCCAGCAGTGTTGGGACATCTAGTGCAGAA. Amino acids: CASSVGTSSAE. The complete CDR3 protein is CASSVGTSSAETLYF.

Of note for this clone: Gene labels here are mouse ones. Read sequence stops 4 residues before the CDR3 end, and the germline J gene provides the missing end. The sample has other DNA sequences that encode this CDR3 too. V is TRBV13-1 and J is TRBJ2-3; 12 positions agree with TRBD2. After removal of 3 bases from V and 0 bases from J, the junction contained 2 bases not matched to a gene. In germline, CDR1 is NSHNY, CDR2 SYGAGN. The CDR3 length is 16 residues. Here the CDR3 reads CASSGGLGGSAETLYF. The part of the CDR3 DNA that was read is TGTGCCAGCAGTGGGGGACTGGGGGGTAGTGCAGAA.

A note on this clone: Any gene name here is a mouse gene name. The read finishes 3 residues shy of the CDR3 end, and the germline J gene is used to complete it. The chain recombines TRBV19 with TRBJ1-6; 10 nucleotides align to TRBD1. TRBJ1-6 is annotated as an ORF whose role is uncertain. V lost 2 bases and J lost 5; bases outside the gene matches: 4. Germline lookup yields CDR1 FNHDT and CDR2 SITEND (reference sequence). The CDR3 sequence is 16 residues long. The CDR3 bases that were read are TGTGCCAGCAGTATCCGGGACAGGGGAGATAATTCGCCC. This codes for CASSIRDRGDNSP. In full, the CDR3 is CASSIRDRGDNSPLYF.

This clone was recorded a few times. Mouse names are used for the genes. The CDR3 bases that were read are TGCACCTGCAGTGCAGACTGGGGGGGCATCGAC. Its translation is CTCSADWGGID. The entire CDR3 protein reads CTCSADWGGIDTQYF. This sequence joins TRBV1 and TRBJ2-5; TRBD2 aligns across 10 bases. Read data end 4 residues before the CDR3 end; the end is taken from the germline J gene. Germline assignment: CDR1 NSQYPW and CDR2 LRSPGD (reference sequence). This CDR3 contains 15 residues.

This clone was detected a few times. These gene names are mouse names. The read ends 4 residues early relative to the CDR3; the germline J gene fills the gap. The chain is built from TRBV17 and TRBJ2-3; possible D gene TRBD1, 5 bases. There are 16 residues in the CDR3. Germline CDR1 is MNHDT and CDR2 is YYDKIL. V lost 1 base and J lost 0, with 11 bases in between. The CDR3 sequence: CASSRGQLPSAETLYF. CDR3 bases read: TGTGCTAGCAGTAGAGGACAGCTCCCTAGTGCAGAA.

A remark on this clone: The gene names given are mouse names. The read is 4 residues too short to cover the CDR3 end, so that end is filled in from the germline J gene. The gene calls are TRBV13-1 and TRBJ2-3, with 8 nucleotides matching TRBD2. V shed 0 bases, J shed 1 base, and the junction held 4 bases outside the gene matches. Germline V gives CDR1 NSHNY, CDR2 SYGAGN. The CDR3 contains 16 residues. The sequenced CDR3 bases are TGTGCCAGCAGTGATGCGACTGGGGATCGTGCAGAA. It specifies CASSDATGDRAE. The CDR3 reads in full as CASSDATGDRAETLYF.

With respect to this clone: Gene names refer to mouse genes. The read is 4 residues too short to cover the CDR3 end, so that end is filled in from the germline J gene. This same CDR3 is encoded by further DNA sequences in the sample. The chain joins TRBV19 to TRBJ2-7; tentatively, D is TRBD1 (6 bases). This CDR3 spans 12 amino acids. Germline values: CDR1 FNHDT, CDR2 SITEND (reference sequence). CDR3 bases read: TGTGCCAGCTCGAGAGGGGGATAT. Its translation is CASSRGGY. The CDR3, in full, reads CASSRGGYEQYF.

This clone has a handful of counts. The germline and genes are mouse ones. The CDR3: CASSDTGKDTQYF. Incomplete CDR3 DNA: TGTGCCAGCAGTGATACTGGGAAAGAC. The rearrangement uses TRBV13-3 and TRBJ2-5; tentatively, D is TRBD2 (6 bases). Sequencing ends 4 residues short of the CDR3 end; the germline J gene provides the rest. This CDR3 has 13 residues. Germline CDR1 NNHDY, CDR2 SYVADS.

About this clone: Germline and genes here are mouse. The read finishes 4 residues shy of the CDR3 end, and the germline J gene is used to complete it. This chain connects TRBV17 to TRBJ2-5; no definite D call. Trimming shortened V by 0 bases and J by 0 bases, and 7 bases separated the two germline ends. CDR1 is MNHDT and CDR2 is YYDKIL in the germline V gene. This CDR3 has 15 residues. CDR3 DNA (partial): TGTGCTAGCAGTAGAGATCCAGGTAACCAAGAC. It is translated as CASSRDPGNQD. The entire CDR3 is CASSRDPGNQDTQYF.

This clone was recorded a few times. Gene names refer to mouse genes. The DNA read from the CDR3 is TGTGCCAGCAGTGAACAGGATTCGCCC. Translation gives CASSEQDSP. The whole CDR3 reads CASSEQDSPLYF. This chain connects TRBV13-1 to TRBJ1-6, with D tentatively TRBD1 (5 bases). The read is 3 residues too short to cover the CDR3 end, so that end is filled in from the germline J gene. TRBJ1-6 carries the ORF label, with uncertain function. The germline CDR1 and CDR2 sequences are NSHNY and SYGAGN. The V gene lost 2 bases and the J gene lost 8 bases, with 5 bases spanning the gap. CDR3 length: 12 amino acids.

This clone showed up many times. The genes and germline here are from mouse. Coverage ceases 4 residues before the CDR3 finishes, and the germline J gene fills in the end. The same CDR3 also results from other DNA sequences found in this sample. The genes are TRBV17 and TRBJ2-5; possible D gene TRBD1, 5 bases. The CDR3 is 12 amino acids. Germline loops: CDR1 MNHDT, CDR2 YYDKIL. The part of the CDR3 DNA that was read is TGTGCTAGCAGTAGGAACAGGGAC. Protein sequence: CASSRNRD. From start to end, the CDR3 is CASSRNRDTQYF. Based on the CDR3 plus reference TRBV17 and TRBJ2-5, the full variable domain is DTTVKQNPRYKLARVGKPVNLICSQTMNHDTMYWYQKKPNQAPKLLLFYYDKILNREADTFEKFQSSRPNNSFCSLYIGSAGLEYSAMYLCASSRNRDTQYFGPGTRLLVL.